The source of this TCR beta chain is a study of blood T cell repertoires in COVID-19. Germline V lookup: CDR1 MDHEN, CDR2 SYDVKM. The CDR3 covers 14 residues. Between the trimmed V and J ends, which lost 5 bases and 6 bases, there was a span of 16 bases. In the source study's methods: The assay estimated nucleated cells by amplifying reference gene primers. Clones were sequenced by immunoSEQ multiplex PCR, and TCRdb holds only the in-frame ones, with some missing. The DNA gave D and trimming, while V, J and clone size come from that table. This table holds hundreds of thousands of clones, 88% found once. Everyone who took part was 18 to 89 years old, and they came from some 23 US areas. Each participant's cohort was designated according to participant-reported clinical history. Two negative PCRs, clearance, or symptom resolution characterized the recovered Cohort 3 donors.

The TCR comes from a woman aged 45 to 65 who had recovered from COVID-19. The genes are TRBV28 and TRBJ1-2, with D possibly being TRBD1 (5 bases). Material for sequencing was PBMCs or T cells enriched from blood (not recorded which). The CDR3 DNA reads TGTGCCAGCAGTCGTCGTTGGACATACCATGGCTACACCTTC. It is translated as CASSRRWTYHGYTF.